This T cell receptor beta chain was documented in a study of CD8 T cells in Susac syndrome. Random hexamers primed reverse transcription of about 0.5 to 1 ug RNA. A multiplex approach, immunoSEQ multiplex PCR, amplified TCR beta CDR3 across 54 Vbeta and 13 Jbeta. In TCRdb, the immunoSEQ multiplex PCR reads were re-called with MiXCR into one record per CDR3 protein. The table lists 90,000 to 110,000 distinct CDR3 sequences, around 97% of them singletons. Sequencing input: CD4+ T cells from PBMCs. The receptor was isolated from a human donor in good health.

The CDR3 nucleotides read TGCGCCAGCAGCCAAGGACTAGCGGGAGAGTTCTACGAGCAGTACTTC. Translating gives CASSQGLAGEFYEQYF. The chain links TRBV4-3 to TRBJ2-7; TRBD2 agrees at 12 bases. J lost 3 bases, V lost 1 base, and 4 bases had no gene match. Germline V gene data show CDR1 as LGHNA and CDR2 as YSLEER. This CDR3 has 16 residues.